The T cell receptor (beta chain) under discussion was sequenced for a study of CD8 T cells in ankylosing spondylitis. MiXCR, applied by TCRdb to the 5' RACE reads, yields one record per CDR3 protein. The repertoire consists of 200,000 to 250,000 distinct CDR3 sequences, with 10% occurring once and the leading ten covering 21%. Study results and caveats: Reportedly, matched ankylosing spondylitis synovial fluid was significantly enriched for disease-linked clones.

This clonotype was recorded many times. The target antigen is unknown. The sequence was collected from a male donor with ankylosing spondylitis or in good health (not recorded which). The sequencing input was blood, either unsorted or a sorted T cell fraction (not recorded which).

Here the CDR3 DNA reads TGTGCCAGCAGCAATGTTAGGGGCACAGATACGCAGTATTTT. Its translation is CASSNVRGTDTQYF. The chain carries TRBV6-2 or TRBV6-3 and TRBJ2-3, with no clear D. This CDR3 is 14 amino acids long. V shed 6 bases and J shed 1 base, with 11 bases lying between them. Germline CDR1 MNHEY, CDR2 SVGEGT.